This T cell receptor beta chain is from a study of cytomegalovirus exposure and HLA in healthy donors (dated by TCRdb to 2016 to 2017). General notes on the study: In an earlier analysis of some 550 of the donors, 276 Gb of sequence data and some 100 million unique TCR beta sequences from about 180 million T cells were reported. An early release covering roughly 640 HLA-typed donors comprised 250 to 350 gigabases of sequencing data and approximately 80 million unique TCR sequences. Of the approximately 400 genotyped donors, 81% were placed in the genetic ancestry cluster associated with self-reported Caucasian donors. The aim of the study was to test whether cataloging public T cell receptors could identify signatures of past pathogen exposure. Using immunosequencing, the study profiled T cell repertoires from some 670 subjects and related those repertoires to cytomegalovirus serostatus. A separate validation cohort of approximately 120 different subjects was used in addition to the approximately 700-subject first cohort. High-throughput TCR immunosequencing, statistical association of individual TCRs with disease status, and machine learning were combined to predict cytomegalovirus infection status. A later analysis re-analyzed previously published TCR beta repertoires from roughly 690 donors and added high-resolution HLA genotyping to study TCR occurrence patterns. Rather than using new phenotypic data, the later analysis identified candidate immune exposures from TCR beta sequences and from how often those sequences occurred across donors. An earlier analysis of approximately 630 of the donors applied high-throughput TCR beta sequencing to assess whether each TCR beta V gene segment acted as functional or pseudogenic. Alongside the repertoire data, information on donor age, sex, ethnicity and CMV serostatus was compiled. A later genetic analysis used genome-wide SNP genotypes for about 65% of the 666 donors, treating that subset as a discovery cohort. Every discovery cohort repertoire had been produced on one sequencing platform. HLA typing included class I and class II loci at four-digit resolution. The number of typed donors differed by locus: about 620-630 for A, B, C, DRB1 and DQB1; approximately 520 for DQA1; 606 for DPA1; and around 450 for DPB1. About five DR-DQ haplotypes were handled as single units for association and clustering, since linkage in the cohort was strong. Across under 500 genotyped donors of the cohort, an average of about 240,000 unique TCR beta nucleotide sequences per donor were sequenced, and 15% to 20% of those sequences were non-productive. Beyond this particular receptor, the publication reports: The sequencing pipeline was judged likely to have produced a cluster of highly shared sequence variants as a technical artifact. In a later analysis, most CMV-associated TCR beta chains were found to appear HLA-restricted, with HLA associations seemingly driven largely by CMV exposure. Assigning TCR associations to individual alleles was difficult when HLA alleles, especially DR and DQ, strongly co-occurred. This cohort had only TCR beta chains sequenced, and the lack of alpha or paired-chain data limited which features could be detected. Because some donors lacked HLA typing at each locus, the association tests relied only on the typed subset. In the study, some 160 TCR beta chains were listed as associated with cytomegalovirus. Because counts were too low, approximately 15 rarely observed V segments, including chromosome 9 orphons, were excluded from the earlier analysis of 587 of the donors. In a later analysis, HLA-associated TCR beta chains showed more clonal expansion and lower generation probabilities than non-associated chains that were equally common. In a later genetic analysis, fewer N-insertions in productive TCRs were reported among donors in an Asian-associated ancestry cluster than the approximately 710-donor mean. CMV serostatus was the only immune exposure information available for the cohort. In a later analysis, several top co-occurrence clusters were reported to appear linked to parvovirus B19, influenza, CMV and Epstein-Barr virus. Across donors, most TCR sequences were observed very rarely, whereas some public TCRs were present in many individuals. Sequencing depth was assumed to be roughly uniform across donors in the presence/absence analyses, though that assumption may not hold. The authors suggested that the approach could potentially be generalized to other disease states and immunological phenotypes. In a later genetic analysis, a missense DCLRE1C variant was associated with V-gene and J-gene trimming of TCR beta chains, and the association was replicated in an independent cohort. A further reported finding was that TCR beta sequences accurately predicted the HLA-A and HLA-B alleles for most subjects in the first cohort. Cytomegalovirus status was reported to be diagnosed by the classifier with high specificity and sensitivity in both the original and validation cohorts. Some IMGT-functional V segments, including TRBV6-2 and TRBV6-3, could not be told apart with the 87-base-pair reads, so those segments were excluded. Linkage disequilibrium might explain the correlated functional status among segregating V segments, but an unknown experimental factor could not be ruled out. Broadly in line with IMGT annotations, most TCR beta V segments showed up in productive rearrangements about 87% or about 30% of the time in an earlier analysis of approximately 600 of the donors. Three of the identified cytomegalovirus-associated TCR beta chains were confirmed in vitro to be specific for cytomegalovirus antigens. In a later analysis, TCR association rates were found to vary across HLA loci, with the most associated TCRs seen for DRB1 alleles and the fewest for HLA-C alleles. A later analysis associated about 18,000 TCR beta sequences with specific HLA alleles at a false discovery rate of 0.05.

Receptor libraries were prepared by the immunoSEQ multiplex PCR assay. For the multiplex PCR, a mixture combining 60 forward primers for TCR Vbeta segments and 13 reverse primers for TCR Jbeta segments was used. A multiplex PCR assay on genomic DNA amplified the CDR3 region of rearranged TCR beta genes. Amplified TCR beta libraries were sequenced as 87-base-pair reads on the Illumina HiSeq System. In the paper's pipeline: Across the roughly 600 repertoires, a later analysis counted 80 million or so unique TCR beta chains, approximately 10 million of which were shared by at least two donors. A nearest-neighbor algorithm error-corrected the raw reads and collapsed the reads into unique sequences, merging closely related sequences to remove PCR and sequencing errors. To assign V, D and J gene segments, CDR3 sequences were aligned to IMGT reference sequences. For a sequence to be retained, a match of at least six nucleotides was required to both a V gene segment and a J gene segment. Rearrangements were called productive when the CDR3 lacked stop codons and stayed in frame with V and J; all others were non-productive. CDR3 was defined according to IMGT convention as the region running from the second conserved V-encoded cysteine to the conserved J-encoded phenylalanine. The earlier analysis of about 570 of the donors excluded any sequence lacking an unambiguous match to a single V gene segment. In an earlier analysis of approximately 500 of the donors, a V segment was called functional when productive rearrangements were above 56.7%, and segregating when the standard deviation between donors exceeded 5%. A statistical classification framework was built to diagnose cytomegalovirus status from the catalog of TCR beta chain sequences. In a later analysis, V and J genes were assigned by comparing TCR nucleotide sequences against IMGT/GENE-DB human TR gene sequences. In a later analysis, CDR3 sequences and most-parsimonious VDJ recombination scenarios were assigned using the TCRdist pipeline. In a later analysis, each TCR beta chain was defined by its CDR3 amino acid sequence together with its V-gene family, and reads without a unique V-gene family were excluded. To address suspected cross-contamination and a sequencing artifact, a later analysis removed a few hundred highly shared, low-generation-probability nucleotide sequences. In a later analysis, a clonal expansion index was calculated for each public chain from normalized within-repertoire ranks of inferred template counts. In a later analysis, generation probabilities were computed with a VDJ recombination model fitted to out-of-frame rearrangements, and the resulting probabilities were checked against IGoR. Hypergeometric tests were used in a later analysis to score TCR-TCR, TCR-HLA and TCR-CMV co-occurrence, with a repertoire-size bias correction applied to the TCR pairs. A later analysis estimated false discovery rates by permuting HLA or CMV assignments 20 times. In a later analysis, co-occurring TCRs were grouped with DBSCAN, and TCRdist sequence similarity was added when clustering was performed within HLA-allele-positive subsets. For co-occurrence clustering, repertoires with fewer than 30,000 or more than 120,000 public chains were excluded, along with 4 to 6 repertoires with anomalous nucleotide sharing. TCRdb's version of the immuneACCESS table is confined to in-frame rearrangements and falls short of the full clone set. An unresolved V gene accounts for under half of the shortfall where checked; the remainder is of unknown origin. That table gives V, J and clone size, and the DNA gave D and trimming. In all, the sample holds roughly 200,000 clones, and around 81% of those were seen once. The ten largest clones take up about 1.9% of the sample.

Spanning cysteine to phenylalanine, the CDR3 consists of 14 amino acids. Of all the DNA, just the CDR3 is kept, 42 bases in frame from base 1. Unmatched junction bases come to 6, with V trimmed by 2 bases and J by 6 bases. From the germline V gene (reference sequence), CDR1 is SEHNR and CDR2 is FQNEAQ. This clone was counted once. What this receptor recognizes is not known. No base quality information exists; no much larger clone differs at one position. The cohort consisted of 666 healthy bone marrow donors. At the time of sampling, every cohort member was nominally healthy, though immune exposures that went unrecorded were likely present. The donor tested CMV seronegative and was one of the 352 seronegative cohort members. Every donor gave a peripheral blood sample, and the peripheral blood mononuclear cells from that sample were used for TCR beta sequencing. Genomic DNA extraction from the blood cell samples was performed with the Qiagen DNeasy Blood Extraction Kit.

The origin of this receptor is a man aged 25 to 40 in good health and CMV-seronegative. Recombination connected TRBV7-9 to TRBJ1-1; the junction holds 7 bases that match TRBD1. Sequencing was done on a sample of PBMCs. The CDR3 protein: CASSLRQGDPEAFF. DNA sequence: TGTGCCAGCAGCTTACGCCAGGGGGACCCTGAAGCTTTCTTT.